This section outlines one T cell receptor beta chain sequence together with its context. The sample holds a few counts of this clonotype. The antigen this receptor binds is unknown. The record has no base qualities; no much larger clone is one base away. These data belong to a study of regulatory T cells in long-lasting Graves disease (dated by TCRdb to the early 2020s). As for the study more broadly: Antithyroid drugs had been taken for less than 3 months by newly diagnosed Graves' disease patients. Persistent Graves' disease patients were compared with newly diagnosed Graves' disease patients by peripheral blood TCR sequencing and RNA sequencing. The study was conducted in China and was registered as a clinical trial. A total of roughly 33 samples underwent TCR sequencing: around 13 from persistent and approximately 20 from newly diagnosed Graves' disease patients.

General conclusions and limits of the study: The small sample size was acknowledged by the authors as a limitation that may reduce accuracy. Only peripheral blood was studied, because thyroid tissue, the primary lesion, was inaccessible. Preferential use of TRBV28, TRBJ1-2 and TRBJ2-5 was observed in persistent disease, whereas TRBV20-1 and TRBJ2-1 were favored in newly diagnosed disease. Patients with persistent disease shared more public clonotypes (around 2,700) than newly diagnosed patients did (more than 900). Sequencing and analysis were restricted to the TCR beta chain. Compared with newly diagnosed patients, persistent Graves' disease patients had lower TCR Shannon entropy and fewer highly expanded clones, which suggests clonal expansion.

Library construction relied on multiplex PCR. Reads for this sample came from an Illumina HiSeq 4000. To build TCR beta libraries, CDR3 regions were amplified by Arm-PCR using iRepertoire HTBI primers. PCR products were gel purified before sequencing. The study's processing was this. Gene usage analysis of CDR3 amino acid clonotypes used the 62 TRBV and some 15 TRBJ segments found across samples. Filtered high-quality paired reads were merged into contigs using COPE and FqMerger. BLAST was used to align contigs to IMGT TRBV, TRBD and TRBJ reference genes, and CDR3 was defined according to IMGT. Clonotypes above 0.1% frequency were classified as highly expanded clones. Shannon entropy served as the measure of repertoire diversity, while the Gini coefficient captured V-J evenness. Clonotypes shared by more than one individual were considered public. The public reads were run again by TCRdb, first through fastp at Q25 and then through MiXCR, and only productive beta chains were kept. Merged by CDR3 protein, the rows form single entries marked with the most common genes and DNA. TCRdb assigned the V and J calls; the authors' analysis was not used. The sample records fewer than 650,000 distinct CDR3 sequences, about 16% of which are singletons. The top ten constitute about 12% of the sample.

The CDR3, from cysteine to phenylalanine, totals 16 residues. Solely the CDR3 DNA is kept, with 48 bases framed from the first base. Relative to germline, V is missing 1 base and J is missing 2 bases, with 8 bases of the junction outside any gene match. Via the germline V gene (reference sequence), CDR1 is DFQATT and CDR2 SNEGSKA. The sample's time point, from its label and the paper: newly diagnosed GD, antithyroid drugs for less than 3 months. RNA was extracted from PBMCs in TRIzol for both TCR sequencing and RNA sequencing. The diagnosis of Graves' disease followed American Thyroid Association guidelines. Patients were recruited from an endocrinology department in Xi'an, China. Each patient gave approximately 9.7 milliliters of peripheral blood, collected in an EDTA anticoagulant tube. PBMCs were isolated by Ficoll Paque Plus density gradient separation without further T cell sorting. RNA quality was checked with an Agilent 2100 Bioanalyzer and agarose gel, and concentration with a NanoDrop 2000.

This sample was also put to use in a study of T cells in Graves' hyperthyroidism and ophthalmopathy. The second study, in turn, reports: A patient counted as having stable Graves' hyperthyroidism if no progression to ophthalmopathy occurred over 18 months of follow-up. Hyperthyroidism patients were newly diagnosed, with disease duration under 2 months, and aged 18 to 65 years. Exclusion was applied to patients with uncontrolled infections, other autoimmune diseases, pregnancy or lactation. Diagnoses relied on clinical symptoms, serum thyroxine and TRAb, thyroid ultrasound and orbital computed tomography. For the first round of RT-PCR on the TCR CDR3, the HTBI primer set was used together with the Qiagen OneStep RT-PCR kit. Most expanded thyroid clonotypes (frequency above 0.001) were also detected in blood, suggesting blood repertoires may reflect thyroid immune responses. A model built on a 13 V-J signature distinguished ophthalmopathy from stable hyperthyroidism, reaching 85% to 90% sensitivity and 81% to 83% specificity in cross-validation and 80%/75% in testing. In validation, the model predicted progression to ophthalmopathy a median of 6.5 months before onset, with roughly 70% sensitivity and around 76% specificity. To identify TCR V-J signatures that set the groups apart, the researchers used a discovery cohort of approximately 98 patients, made up of 40 to 45 with Graves' ophthalmopathy and 57 with stable Graves' hyperthyroidism. Prospective prediction of ophthalmopathy was tested in an independent validation cohort of approximately 19 hyperthyroidism patients and approximately 17 patients who later progressed to ophthalmopathy. The roughly 94 discovery patients were randomly divided into training and test sets at a 7:3 ratio. Thyroid tissue and blood T-cell repertoires from roughly 6 Graves' hyperthyroidism patients were also compared in the study. After blood sampling, hyperthyroidism patients were treated with methimazole at a starting dose of 30 mg daily, and ophthalmopathy patients were treated with high-dose intravenous methylprednisolone. The libraries were constructed in a second round of multiplex PCR and then size-selected and purified. Libraries were sequenced paired-end with 100 bp reads on an Illumina HiSeq2000. Raw data were processed with SOAPnuke, discarding reads with adapters, uncalled bases, mean Phred below 15, or no exact constant-primer or identifier match. COPE v1.2.5 was used to merge the high-quality paired reads, and each unique nucleotide sequence was defined as a clonotype. MiTCR v1.1 was used to align the clonotypes against IMGT TRBV, TRBD and TRBJ reference segments. The analysis was restricted to V-J combinations with a frequency above 0.0001, which together covered about 99% of the repertoires. A TCS score was defined as the ratio of F50 (clonal expansion) to E x V (chaos), with BLOSUM62-based TCRdist applied between CDR3 peptides within each V-J. Welch's t-statistics and random forest reduced roughly 530 V-J features to 13, which were used in a naive Bayes classifier (R e1071). No statistical method was used to set the sample size in advance, and investigators knew the group allocation. According to the paper, TCR Vbeta CDR3 sequencing was carried out on some 130 peripheral blood samples, which came from 40 to 45 ophthalmopathy, 75 or so hyperthyroidism and approximately 17 progressor patients.

This material consisted of peripheral blood mononuclear cells (PBMCs), taken at new diagnosis, from a patient treated with antithyroid drugs. The TCR sequence derives from a man aged 18-30 years with Graves disease. Donor details come from another sample of the same person, matched by shared clones. The rearrangement combines TRBV20-1 with TRBJ2-3; 8 bases in the middle match TRBD2. The bases are TGCAGTGCTAGAGCAGGTAGCGGGATAAACACAGATACGCAGTATTTT. Translated, it reads CSARAGSGINTDTQYF.